These 30 T cell receptor beta chains were all obtained from the same sample, sequenced in a study of control samples from healthy donors and cancer patients. Assay: immunoSEQ multiplex PCR; the TCRdb copy retains only in-frame clones and omits some. This table holds some 140,000 clones, roughly 94% found once. The sample taken for sequencing was PBMCs. Receptors were obtained from a man between 60 and 70 years old with colorectal cancer.

The chain joins TRBV7-2 to TRBJ2-5, with 8 bases identical to TRBD2. CDR1 is SGHTA, CDR2 FQGNSA, per germline. The CDR3 has 16 amino acids. Trimming removed 8 bases from V and 1 base from J; junction bases left unmatched: 12. DNA for the CDR3: TGTGCCAGCTGTAGAGGCCCGGGGGGGCTCCAAGAGACCCAGTACTTC. It is translated as CASCRGPGGLQETQYF.

This clone was picked up one time. The chain is built from TRBV13 and TRBJ2-7; D is perhaps TRBD2 (5 bases). Trimming took off 0 bases at V and 5 bases at J, with 14 bases between the two ends. Germline values: CDR1 PRHDT, CDR2 FYEKMQ (reference sequence). The CDR3 consists of 15 residues. The CDR3 bases are TGTGCCAGCAGCTTAGGTAGAACGGCGGGTAACGAGCAGTACTTC. As protein: CASSLGRTAGNEQYF.

J is TRBJ1-4 and V is TRBV21-1; the tabulated D call, TRBD1, remains unverified against the DNA. TRBV21-1 is assigned pseudogene status. The CDR3 runs to 15 residues. This CDR3 reads CASSDGQPTNEKLFF. CDR3 DNA sequence: TGTGCCAGCAGCGACGGACAGCCAACTAATGAAAAACTGTTTTTT.

The V and J genes are TRBV6-1 and TRBJ2-1; 12 bases match TRBD2. Per germline, CDR1 MNHNS and CDR2 SASEGT. The CDR3 runs to 16 residues. The trim removed 1 base at V and 6 bases at J, leaving 4 bases unmatched. The CDR3 region is CASSEELAGGFNEQFF. The DNA of the CDR3 is TGTGCCAGCAGTGAAGAGCTAGCGGGGGGGTTCAATGAGCAGTTCTTC.

The V call is TRBV19, the J call TRBJ1-4; TRBD1 matches 10 bases. Per the germline V gene, CDR1 is LNHDA and CDR2 is SQIVND (reference sequence). J was trimmed by 3 bases and V by 5 bases; bases with no gene match: 21. The CDR3 consists of 21 residues. The CDR3 region is CASSFTDRQGALVGSNEKLFF. The CDR3 bases are TGTGCCAGTAGTTTCACGGACCGACAGGGGGCCCTCGTTGGATCTAATGAAAAACTGTTTTTT.

The chain employs TRBV2 and TRBJ2-7, with D maybe TRBD2 (5 bases). The CDR3 sequence is 12 residues long. Between the trimmed V and J ends, which lost 5 bases and 2 bases, there was a span of 7 bases. Germline V gene lookup returns CDR1 SNHLY and CDR2 FYNNEI. The DNA for the CDR3 is TGTGCCAGCAGTCTCGGGGCCTACGAGCAGTACTTC. It codes for CASSLGAYEQYF.

The genes are TRBV19 and TRBJ2-2; 8 nucleotides align to TRBD1. The CDR3 runs 15 residues. Trimming removed 4 bases from V and 7 bases from J; junction bases left unmatched: 8. Germline lookup yields CDR1 LNHDA and CDR2 SQIVND (reference sequence). This CDR3 reads CASSNLQGANGELFF. The CDR3 bases are TGTGCCAGTAGTAATCTCCAGGGGGCGAACGGGGAGCTGTTTTTT.

The genes are TRBV7-2 and TRBJ2-3; weak D call: TRBD2 (5 bases). V dropped 5 bases and J dropped 4 bases, with 13 bases sitting between them. The germline V gene has CDR1 SGHTA and CDR2 FQGNSA. The CDR3 totals 14 residues. The CDR3 is CASSEVLVADTQYF. The DNA for the CDR3 is TGTGCCAGCAGCGAAGTACTAGTGGCAGATACGCAGTATTTT.

The V and J genes are TRBV2 and TRBJ1-1; D might be TRBD1 (5 bases). Trimming pared 4 bases from V and 4 bases from J, leaving 16 bases between. CDR3 length equals 15 residues. Germline V lookup: CDR1 SNHLY, CDR2 FYNNEI. CDR3: CASSARGTVFTEAFF. The CDR3 DNA is TGTGCCAGCAGTGCGAGGGGAACAGTATTCACTGAAGCTTTCTTT.

This chain links TRBV30 with TRBJ1-5; TRBD1 matches 7 bases. V shed 3 bases, J shed 7 bases, and the junction held 9 bases outside the gene matches. The CDR3 covers 14 residues. CDR1 is GTSNPN and CDR2 is SVGIG in the germline V gene (reference sequence). In nucleotides, the CDR3 is TGTGCCTGGAGCCCGCAGGGGGGCTTACAGCCCCAGCATTTT. Translating it yields CAWSPQGGLQPQHF.

Remarks on this clone: One end of the junction fails to match germline, which may point to a read error. The chain employs TRBV30 and TRBJ1-2, with 8 bases that match TRBD1. This CDR3 has 13 amino acids. The germline CDR1 and CDR2 sequences are GTSNPN and SVGIG (reference sequence). The CDR3 sequence is CAWSRQPRTGTLF. The CDR3 nucleotides are TGTGCCTGGAGTCGCCAACCACGGACAGGGACACTATTC.

The chain recombines TRBV5-1 with TRBJ2-5; no clear D gene. The V and J ends lost 0 bases and 0 bases respectively, with 6 bases between them. This CDR3 contains 14 residues. Looked up from germline, CDR1 is SGHRS and CDR2 is YFSETQ. The CDR3 is CASSLGVNQETQYF. The CDR3 coding sequence is TGCGCCAGCAGCTTGGGGGTTAACCAAGAGACCCAGTACTTC.

This chain links TRBV11-3 with TRBJ1-3; D unclear. Germline V gives CDR1 SGHNT, CDR2 YENEEA. Trimming removed 4 bases at V and 0 bases at J, with 4 bases between. This CDR3 spans 13 amino acids. For the CDR3, the DNA is TGTGCCAGCAGCTCCAACTCTGGAAACACCATATATTTT. Encoded protein: CASSSNSGNTIYF.

The rearrangement links TRBV18 to TRBJ1-5, with TRBD1 as a possible D gene (6 bases). The CDR3 consists of 14 residues. V lost 5 bases, J lost 5 bases, and 13 bases lay in between. Germline CDR1 KGHSH, CDR2 LQKENI. The CDR3 reads CASSTYRDDQPQHF. Written as DNA, the CDR3 is TGTGCCAGCTCAACCTACAGGGATGATCAGCCCCAGCATTTT.

V gene TRBV2 combines with J gene TRBJ2-5; 12 bases match TRBD1. Germline CDR1 is SNHLY and CDR2 is FYNNEI. V dropped 8 bases and J dropped 5; count of bases not matched to a gene: 6. The CDR3 runs 14 residues. The CDR3 coding sequence is TGTGCCAGCGGGACAGGGGGCGGAGGGGAGACCCAGTACTTC. Translated, it gives CASGTGGGGETQYF.

J is TRBJ1-6 and V is TRBV30; 11 positions agree with TRBD1. After removal of 5 bases from V and 6 bases from J, the junction contained 0 bases not matched to a gene. CDR3 length: 13 amino acids. Germline-derived CDR1 and CDR2 are GTSNPN and SVGIG (reference sequence). Here the CDR3 reads CAWGTGGNSPLHF. The CDR3 DNA follows: TGTGCCTGGGGGACAGGGGGTAATTCACCCCTCCACTTT.

This sequence joins TRBV30 and TRBJ1-1; 8 bases map to TRBD1. V shed 0 bases, J shed 4 bases, and the junction held 13 bases outside the gene matches. The CDR3 runs to 17 residues. The V gene's germline CDR1 is GTSNPN and CDR2 SVGIG (reference sequence). The CDR3 DNA reads as TGTGCCTGGAGTGTAACAGGGGGAGGTCGTTTGGGCACTGAAGCTTTCTTT. Amino acids: CAWSVTGGGRLGTEAFF.

The chain carries TRBV3-1 (or the pseudogene TRBV3-2) and TRBJ2-2; D call uncertain. Germline lookup yields CDR1 LGHDT and CDR2 YNNKEL (reference sequence). Trimming cost V 0 bases and J 4 bases, with 9 bases left between them. CDR3 length: 15 residues. The CDR3 sequence is CASSQELPSTGELFF. CDR3 coding DNA: TGTGCCAGCAGCCAAGAGCTACCGAGCACCGGGGAGCTGTTTTTT.

The chain combines TRBV9 with TRBJ1-2; 8 bases agree with TRBD1. The CDR3 totals 17 residues. Germline CDR1 and CDR2: SGDLS and YYNGEE. J was trimmed by 3 bases and V by 0 bases; bases with no gene match: 10. The CDR3 reads CASSVVGRGQGDYGYTF. The CDR3 nucleotides are TGTGCCAGCAGCGTAGTGGGCAGGGGGCAGGGAGACTATGGCTACACCTTC. Complete variable domain (other parts from reference TRBV9 and TRBJ1-2): DSGVTQTPKHLITATGQRVTLRCSPRSGDLSVYWYQQSLDQGLQFLIQYYNGEERAKGNILERFSAQQFPDLHSELNLSSLELGDSALYFCASSVVGRGQGDYGYTFGSGTRLTVV.

The J gene is TRBJ1-1, the V gene TRBV5-6; the match to TRBD1 covers 8 bases. This CDR3 comprises 15 residues. The germline gives CDR1 SGHDT, CDR2 YYEEEE. V lost 4 bases and J lost 1; bases outside the gene matches: 6. This chain's CDR3 is CASSISDRGNTEAFF. Here the CDR3 DNA reads TGTGCCAGCAGCATCTCCGACAGGGGGAACACTGAAGCTTTCTTT.

The chain employs TRBV5-4 and TRBJ1-4, with no clear D. The CDR3 length is 15 residues. Germline V gives CDR1 SGHNT, CDR2 YYREEE (reference sequence). V lost 0 bases, J lost 0 bases, and 6 bases lay in between. CDR3 sequence: CASSLGRATNEKLFF. CDR3 sequence (DNA): TGTGCCAGCAGCTTGGGCAGAGCAACTAATGAAAAACTGTTTTTT.

The chain links TRBV6-5 to TRBJ2-1, with 7 nucleotides matching TRBD2. The CDR3 consists of 15 residues. Germline trimming cut 0 bases from V and 8 bases from J; bases unmatched to any gene: 7. Germline V gene data show CDR1 as MNHEY and CDR2 as SVGAGI. The CDR3 sequence: CASSYSLAEGHEQFF. Written as DNA, the CDR3 is TGTGCCAGCAGTTACTCCCTAGCGGAGGGTCATGAGCAGTTCTTC.

The genes are TRBV7-2 and TRBJ1-2, with D hard to call. Germline V gene lookup returns CDR1 SGHTA and CDR2 FQGNSA. The germline V and J ends were trimmed by 1 base and 10 bases, with 19 bases remaining between them. The CDR3 length is 15 residues. The CDR3 bases are TGTGCCAGCAGCTTAGGTTGGATAGAAACGATGATCTACACCTTC. It codes for CASSLGWIETMIYTF.

This rearrangement joins TRBV6-5 to TRBJ1-5; no clear D. The CDR3 runs 15 residues. Per germline, CDR1 MNHEY and CDR2 SVGAGI. V was trimmed by 0 bases and J by 9 bases, leaving 15 bases between them. The CDR3 region has the DNA TGTGCCAGCAGTTACTCGTATGGACTCCAAAGGCCCCAGCATTTT. It yields the protein CASSYSYGLQRPQHF.

The chain is built from TRBV5-1 and TRBJ1-1; D is unresolved. V was shortened by 0 bases and J by 1 base, with 10 bases between the two germline ends. The length of the CDR3 is 15 residues. Germline V gene lookup returns CDR1 SGHRS and CDR2 YFSETQ. The CDR3 DNA follows: TGCGCCAGCAGCTTGGGGCGAACTCAGAACACTGAAGCTTTCTTT. It encodes CASSLGRTQNTEAFF.

V and J are TRBV3-1 (or the pseudogene TRBV3-2) and TRBJ1-4; weak D call: TRBD1 (5 bases). The CDR3 runs 14 residues. CDR1 LGHDT and CDR2 YNNKEL come from the germline V gene (reference sequence). V lost 2 bases, J lost 6 bases, and 10 bases lay in between. In DNA form, the CDR3 reads TGTGCCAGCAGCCAACGGGGGTCCCATGAAAAACTGTTTTTT. It is translated as CASSQRGSHEKLFF.

This sequence joins TRBV11-2 and TRBJ2-7, with 11 positions matching TRBD1. J was trimmed by 9 bases and V by 6 bases; bases with no gene match: 4. This CDR3 has 12 amino acids. CDR1 and CDR2 (germline): SGHAT, FQNNGV. The CDR3 sequence is CASSWTGGTQYF. In DNA form, the CDR3 reads TGTGCCAGCAGTTGGACAGGGGGCACGCAGTACTTC.

The chain is built from TRBV5-1 and TRBJ2-6; D gene ambiguous. V shed 3 bases and J shed 0 bases, with 13 bases lying between them. This CDR3 is built from 17 residues. Germline loops: CDR1 SGHRS, CDR2 YFSETQ. The CDR3 is CASSSTNPLSGANVLTF. DNA of the CDR3: TGCGCCAGCAGCTCGACCAACCCTCTCTCTGGGGCCAACGTCCTGACTTTC.

The chain combines TRBV11-1 with TRBJ2-2; D might be TRBD1 (6 bases). Trimming shortened V by 3 bases and J by 1 base, and 12 bases separated the two germline ends. The CDR3 spans 16 residues. The V gene's germline CDR1 is SGHAT and CDR2 FQDESV (reference sequence). CDR3 amino acids: CASSLTSRGNTGELFF. Written as DNA, the CDR3 is TGTGCCAGCAGCTTGACAAGCAGGGGGAACACCGGGGAGCTGTTTTTT.

This clone was counted once. The J gene is TRBJ1-4, the V gene TRBV19; possible D gene TRBD1, 6 bases. The V end lost 8 bases, the J end lost 7 bases, and 17 bases lay between the germline ends. The germline gives CDR1 LNHDA, CDR2 SQIVND (reference sequence). This CDR3 spans 14 amino acids. CDR3 amino acids: CASHPGGGSEKLFF. CDR3 nucleotides: TGTGCCAGTCACCCCGGGGGCGGATCTGAAAAACTGTTTTTT.